These 29 T cell receptor beta chains came from one sample sequenced in a study of vaccination and CD4 T cells after COVID-19. The treatment was: roughly 10-day PBMC culture with coronavirus spike peptide pools or control peptides (ViraFEST assay). Their cognate antigens are unknown. Once obtained from cultured CD4+ T cells, the DNA was sequenced using the Oncomine TCR Beta short-read assay. In TCRdb, the PCR reads were re-called with MiXCR into one record per CDR3 protein. The sample has around 19,000 distinct CDR3 sequences, about three fifths seen once. Sequenced input: CD4+ T cells from blood, cultured in vitro. Source of these receptors: a human donor who had recovered from COVID-19.

V usage is TRBV4-2 and J usage is TRBJ1-1; a possible D gene is TRBD1 (5 bases). The CDR3 spans 15 residues. V lost 4 bases and J lost 1, with 13 bases in between. Germline V gene lookup returns CDR1 LGHNA and CDR2 YNFKEQ. The CDR3 coding sequence is TGTGCCAGCAGCCTGTCGACGGGGACGAACACTGAAGCTTTCTTT. This gives the protein CASSLSTGTNTEAFF.

In its sample, this clonotype is medium-sized. The V and J genes are TRBV2 and TRBJ1-1; D call uncertain. The CDR3 length is 12 residues. The germline V and J ends were trimmed by 7 bases and 7 bases, with 13 bases remaining between them. Germline V lookup: CDR1 SNHLY, CDR2 FYNNEI. CDR3 sequence (DNA): TGTGCCAGCAACCCTCTGAGTCTTGAAGCTTTCTTT. It codes for CASNPLSLEAFF.

V gene TRBV11-2 combines with J gene TRBJ2-1; TRBD1 might be the D (5 bases). The germline gives CDR1 SGHAT, CDR2 FQNNGV. The CDR3 loop spans 14 amino acids. V lost 9 bases and J 0 bases, leaving 12 bases between the germline ends. The CDR3 sequence: CASGASSSYNEQFF. In nucleotides, the CDR3 is TGTGCCAGTGGGGCGTCGAGCTCCTACAATGAGCAGTTCTTC.

The chain is built from TRBV20-1 and TRBJ2-3; D is uncertain. CDR1 and CDR2 from the germline V gene are DFQATT and SNEGSKA (reference sequence). The CDR3 covers 14 residues. Between the trimmed V and J ends, which lost 0 bases and 6 bases, there was a span of 13 bases. The CDR3 region is CSAREGSQVDTQYF. The CDR3 DNA follows: TGCAGTGCTAGAGAAGGCAGTCAGGTGGATACGCAGTATTTT.

The table lists this clonotype with a few counts. The chain uses TRBV6-1 and TRBJ1-5; D is undetermined. The germline V gene has CDR1 MNHNS and CDR2 SASEGT. The V end lost 6 bases, the J end lost 4 bases, and 13 bases lay between the germline ends. The CDR3 extends over 14 amino acids. CDR3 amino acids: CASRPAVGNQPQHF. Here the CDR3 DNA reads TGTGCCAGCAGACCCGCGGTGGGGAATCAGCCCCAGCATTTT.

The rearrangement uses TRBV6-2 or TRBV6-3 and TRBJ2-7, with unresolved D. Between the trimmed V and J ends, which lost 2 bases and 3 bases, there was a span of 8 bases. Germline CDR1 MNHEY, CDR2 SVGEGT. The CDR3 runs to 13 residues. CDR3 coding DNA: TGTGCCAGCAGTTACGTAGGAGACTACGAGCAGTACTTC. Protein product: CASSYVGDYEQYF.

This clonotype has just a few counts. The chain carries TRBV5-4 and TRBJ1-2; D not certain. There are 13 residues in the CDR3. V was cut by 4 bases and J by 6 bases, with 13 bases left in between. Germline CDR1 SGHNT, CDR2 YYREEE (reference sequence). The CDR3 bases are TGTGCCAGCAGCGGCGGGGTATCCCATGGCTACACCTTC. It encodes CASSGGVSHGYTF.

This clonotype was counted a single time. The genes are TRBV2 and TRBJ2-3; no clear D. V was shortened by 7 bases and J by 5 bases, with 7 bases between the two germline ends. The CDR3 extends over 11 amino acids. Per germline, CDR1 SNHLY and CDR2 FYNNEI. CDR3 region: CASKQVDTQYF. In nucleotides, the CDR3 is TGTGCCAGCAAGCAGGTAGATACGCAGTATTTT. Using reference TRBV2 and TRBJ2-3 for the parts outside the CDR3, the full variable domain is EPEVTQTPSHQVTQMGQEVILRCVPISNHLYFYWYRQILGQKVEFLVSFYNNEISEKSEIFDDQFSVERPDGSNFTLKIRSTKLEDSAMYFCASKQVDTQYFGPGTRLTVL.

The genes are TRBV9 and TRBJ1-1, with unresolved D. The ends were cut back, 0 bases at V and 1 base at J, with 4 bases in the middle. The CDR3 has 13 residues. Germline values: CDR1 SGDLS, CDR2 YYNGEE. The CDR3, as DNA: TGTGCCAGCAGCGTAGGGTCGAACACTGAAGCTTTCTTT. Translation: CASSVGSNTEAFF.

Details on this clonotype: One end of the junction does not line up with germline, which may come from a read error. The chain employs TRBV20-1 and TRBJ1-2; D gene unclear. Germline V gene lookup returns CDR1 DFQATT and CDR2 SNEGSKA (reference sequence). CDR3 length: 13 amino acids. CDR3 bases: TGCAGTACTAGAGATCAGACTAACTATGGCTACACCTTC. It specifies CSTRDQTNYGYTF.

This clonotype turned up a few times. The chain combines TRBV20-1 with TRBJ1-2; D is perhaps TRBD1 (5 bases). The CDR3 has 14 residues. V was clipped by 3 bases and J by 8 bases, with 19 bases between them. Looked up from germline, CDR1 is DFQATT and CDR2 is SNEGSKA (reference sequence). In nucleotides, the CDR3 is TGCAGTGCTAGTCACAGTGCTTGGGGGACGGGCTACACCTTC. This gives the protein CSASHSAWGTGYTF.

This clonotype has only one observation. The chain has TRBV20-1 and TRBJ2-7, with 9 bases lining up with TRBD1. The germline CDR1 and CDR2 sequences are DFQATT and SNEGSKA (reference sequence). V shed 2 bases, J shed 1 base, and the junction held 9 bases outside the gene matches. There are 16 residues in the CDR3. The CDR3 here is CSARRGAGTGSYEQYF. CDR3 DNA: TGCAGTGCTAGACGGGGGGCCGGGACAGGGTCCTACGAGCAGTACTTC.

The chain combines TRBV20-1 with TRBJ1-4; perhaps TRBD1 as D (6 bases). Germline V CDR1 and CDR2: DFQATT, SNEGSKA (reference sequence). The CDR3 runs to 13 residues. Trimming took 5 bases from V and 8 from J, leaving 15 bases between them. CDR3 nucleotide sequence: TGCAGTGCTTCAGGGGCGGGGGGCGAAAAACTGTTTTTT. It codes for CSASGAGGEKLFF.

This clonotype was recorded once. Just one base apart from a much larger clone, this may be a read error. V and J are TRBV7-2 and TRBJ2-5; unclear D gene. The germline gives CDR1 SGHTA, CDR2 FQGNSA. The CDR3 contains 14 residues. The CDR3 sequence: CASGLDRAQETQYF. CDR3 coding DNA: TGTGCCAGCGGCTTGGATAGGGCTCAAGAGACCCAGTACTTC.

The V gene is TRBV19, the J gene TRBJ1-5; weak D call: TRBD1 (6 bases). The CDR3 extends over 14 amino acids. Per the germline V gene, CDR1 is LNHDA and CDR2 is SQIVND (reference sequence). Trimming stripped 5 bases from V and 6 bases from J, with 14 bases between. CDR3 sequence reads: CASSVTGQGQPQHF. CDR3 sequence (DNA): TGTGCCAGTAGTGTCACAGGGCAAGGTCAGCCCCAGCATTTT.

This chain uses TRBV7-2 with TRBJ2-3; D uncertain. Germline V gene lookup returns CDR1 SGHTA and CDR2 FQGNSA. CDR3 length equals 13 residues. V lost 4 bases and J 2 bases, leaving 7 bases between the germline ends. The CDR3 DNA sequence: TGTGCCAGCAGCTCACCTTCCACAGATACGCAGTATTTT. Translating it yields CASSSPSTDTQYF. The complete variable domain, with remaining parts taken from reference TRBV7-2 and TRBJ2-3, reads GAGVSQSPSNKVTEKGKDVELRCDPISGHTALYWYRQSLGQGLEFLIYFQGNSAPDKSGLPSDRFSAERTGGSVSTLTIQRTQQEDSAVYLCASSSPSTDTQYFGPGTRLTVL.

The chain couples TRBV7-2 to TRBJ2-5; 9 positions agree with TRBD2. This CDR3 comprises 14 residues. V trimming: 4 bases; J trimming: 4 bases; junction bases outside the gene matches: 4. Germline-derived CDR1 and CDR2 are SGHTA and FQGNSA. The CDR3 loop is CASSYGLALETQYF. The CDR3 nucleotides are TGTGCCAGCAGCTACGGACTAGCGCTAGAGACCCAGTACTTC. The full variable domain, rest sourced from reference TRBV7-2 and TRBJ2-5, is GAGVSQSPSNKVTEKGKDVELRCDPISGHTALYWYRQSLGQGLEFLIYFQGNSAPDKSGLPSDRFSAERTGGSVSTLTIQRTQQEDSAVYLCASSYGLALETQYFGPGTRLLVL.

V gene TRBV7-3 combines with J gene TRBJ2-5; tentative D call: TRBD1 (5 bases). V gave up 3 bases and J gave up 4 bases, with 9 bases separating them. The germline V gene has CDR1 SGHTA and CDR2 FQGTGA. This CDR3 is 13 amino acids long. In DNA, the CDR3 is TGTGCCAGCAGCTTTGGGCAGGGAGAGACCCAGTACTTC. It yields the protein CASSFGQGETQYF.

V usage is TRBV20-1 and J usage is TRBJ1-4; D is unresolved. This CDR3 has 13 residues. The germline V and J ends were trimmed by 5 bases and 0 bases, with 7 bases remaining between them. The germline CDR1 and CDR2 sequences are DFQATT and SNEGSKA (reference sequence). Here the CDR3 reads CSAAVATNEKLFF. The DNA for the CDR3 is TGCAGTGCTGCGGTTGCAACTAATGAAAAACTGTTTTTT.

The chain uses TRBV20-1 and TRBJ1-2, with TRBD1 as a possible D gene (5 bases). Trimming took 4 bases from V and 5 from J, leaving 11 bases between them. Germline V lookup: CDR1 DFQATT, CDR2 SNEGSKA (reference sequence). CDR3 size: 12 residues. CDR3 bases: TGCAGTGCTACCGTTGACAGTTATGGCTACACCTTC. Translated: CSATVDSYGYTF.

For the CDR3, the DNA is TGTGCCAGCAGAGGGGGGGGGCAACGAAGCAATCAGCCCCAGCATTTT. Protein sequence: CASRGGGQRSNQPQHF. V is TRBV10-3 and J is TRBJ1-5; D may be TRBD1 (6 bases). The germline V gene has CDR1 ENHRY and CDR2 SYGVKD. This CDR3 is 16 amino acids long. Trimming stripped 10 bases from V and 1 base from J, with 20 bases between.

V and J are TRBV6-1 and TRBJ1-2; 8 positions match TRBD1. In germline, CDR1 is MNHNS, CDR2 SASEGT. Losses at the gene ends were 6 bases for V and 5 bases for J; bases not matched to a gene: 5. There are 13 residues in the CDR3. In nucleotides, the CDR3 is TGTGCCAGCAGACCGACAGGGGAGTATGGCTACACCTTC. Translation gives CASRPTGEYGYTF.

Turning to this clonotype: The DNA is left out, because the CDR3 cannot be placed on it with certainty; the CDR3 is given as TCRdb lists it. The chain has TRBV20-1 and TRBJ2-7; TRBD1, the table's D call, lacks a check against the DNA. CDR1 is DFQATT, CDR2 SNEGSKA, per germline (reference sequence). The CDR3 is made up of 20 amino acids, end residues included. CDR3 loop: CSAPRDNTEAFFGQGSEQYF.

In its sample, this clonotype was seen a few times. This chain connects TRBV15 to TRBJ1-1, with D possibly matching TRBD1 (6 bases). The V gene's germline CDR1 is LNHNV and CDR2 YYDKDF (reference sequence). The CDR3 runs to 15 residues. V lost 0 bases, J lost 1 base, and 9 bases lay in between. CDR3 region: CATSREGRGNTEAFF. CDR3 coding DNA: TGTGCCACCAGCAGAGAGGGCAGGGGGAACACTGAAGCTTTCTTT.

The chain couples TRBV6-4 to TRBJ1-2, with a tentative D call TRBD1 (5 bases). Per the germline V gene, CDR1 is MRHNA and CDR2 is SNTAGT. This CDR3 comprises 15 residues. The V end lost 0 bases, the J end lost 8 bases, and 16 bases lay between the germline ends. CDR3 loop: CASSDSIGGRAGYTF. In DNA, the CDR3 is TGTGCCAGCAGTGACTCGATCGGGGGTAGGGCGGGCTACACCTTC.

This clonotype was observed a handful of times. This sequence joins TRBV20-1 and TRBJ1-5; D possibly corresponds to TRBD1 (5 bases). The V end lost 0 bases, the J end lost 3 bases, and 12 bases lay between the germline ends. This CDR3 is 15 amino acids long. From germline, CDR1 is DFQATT and CDR2 SNEGSKA (reference sequence). The CDR3 loop reads CSAREWGGNNQPQHF. In DNA form, the CDR3 reads TGCAGTGCTAGAGAGTGGGGGGGAAACAATCAGCCCCAGCATTTT.

The chain couples TRBV7-2 to TRBJ2-5; no firm D call. Germline loops: CDR1 SGHTA, CDR2 FQGNSA. The CDR3 has 14 amino acids. Trimming stripped 0 bases from V and 5 bases from J, with 10 bases between. The CDR3 nucleotides are TGTGCCAGCAGCTTAGCGGGGTTCCGGGAGACCCAGTACTTC. Its protein is CASSLAGFRETQYF.

This clonotype was detected only a few times. The chain couples TRBV20-1 to TRBJ2-5; D perhaps matches TRBD2 (5 bases). V was pared by 3 bases and J by 5 bases, with 13 bases between. Germline-derived CDR1 and CDR2 are DFQATT and SNEGSKA (reference sequence). The CDR3 is 13 residues long. CDR3 loop: CSASEGILETQYF. CDR3 nucleotides: TGCAGTGCTAGTGAGGGAATTTTGGAGACCCAGTACTTC.

The chain combines TRBV5-1 with TRBJ2-3, with TRBD1 identical over 9 bases. CDR1 is SGHRS and CDR2 is YFSETQ in the germline V gene. There are 14 residues in the CDR3. Trimming removed 4 bases from V and 5 bases from J; junction bases left unmatched: 5. The CDR3 loop reads CASSPGTGQDTQYF. CDR3 nucleotide sequence: TGCGCCAGCAGCCCAGGGACAGGGCAAGATACGCAGTATTTT.